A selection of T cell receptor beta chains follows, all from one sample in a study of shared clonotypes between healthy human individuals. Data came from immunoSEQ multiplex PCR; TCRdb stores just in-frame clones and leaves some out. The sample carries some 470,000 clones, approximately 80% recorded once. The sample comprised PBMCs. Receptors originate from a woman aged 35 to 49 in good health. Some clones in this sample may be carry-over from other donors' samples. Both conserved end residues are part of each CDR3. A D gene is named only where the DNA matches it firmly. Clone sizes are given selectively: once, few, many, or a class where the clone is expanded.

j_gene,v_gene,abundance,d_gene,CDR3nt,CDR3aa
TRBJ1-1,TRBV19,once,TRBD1,TGTGCCAGCAGGACAGGGTTTGACACTGAAGCTTTCTTT,CASRTGFDTEAFF
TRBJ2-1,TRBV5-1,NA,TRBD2,TGCGCCAGCAGCTTGGTCCCTAGCGGGGCCACCAACTACAATGAGCAGTTCTTC,CASSLVPSGATNYNEQFF
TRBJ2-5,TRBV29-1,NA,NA,TGCAGCGTCCGGGAGAAGACCCAGTACTTC,CSVREKTQYF
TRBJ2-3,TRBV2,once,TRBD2,TGTGCCAGCAGTCGGTCTAGCGGGAGTGGCACAGATACGCAGTATTTT,CASSRSSGSGTDTQYF
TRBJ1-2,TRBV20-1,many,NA,TGCAGTGCCCGGAAGGACTATGGCTACACCTTC,CSARKDYGYTF
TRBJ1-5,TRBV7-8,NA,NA,TGTGCCAGCAGCCGGCTCCGGGAACCTAATCAGCCCCAGCATTTT,CASSRLREPNQPQHF
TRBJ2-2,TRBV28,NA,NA,TGTGCCAGCAGTTTAAGTCGTACCGGGGAGCTGTTTTTT,CASSLSRTGELFF
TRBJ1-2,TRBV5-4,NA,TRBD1,TGTGCCAGCAGCTCAGGACAGGGTTCCTATGGCTACACCTTC,CASSSGQGSYGYTF
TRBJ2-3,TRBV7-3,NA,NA,TGTGCCAGCAGCTCAAGACTGGGAGTAGGCACAGATACGCAGTATTTT,CASSSRLGVGTDTQYF
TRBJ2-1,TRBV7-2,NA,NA,TGTGCCAGCAGAACCCAGGGTTACAATGAGCAGTTCTTC,CASRTQGYNEQFF
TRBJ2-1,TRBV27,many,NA,TGTGCCAGCAGTTTAGACTCCTACAATGAGCAGTTCTTC,CASSLDSYNEQFF
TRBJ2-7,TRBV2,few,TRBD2,TGTGCCAGCGGACTAGCGGGAGACGAGCAGTACTTC,CASGLAGDEQYF
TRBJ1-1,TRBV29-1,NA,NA,TGCAGCGCCGTGACAGGTCTGAACACTGAAGCTTTCTTT,CSAVTGLNTEAFF
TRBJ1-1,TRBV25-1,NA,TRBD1,TGTGCCAGCAGCGGGACAGGGACCACTGAAGCTTTCTTT,CASSGTGTTEAFF
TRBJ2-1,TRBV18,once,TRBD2,TGTGCCAGCTCATTGACTAGCGGGAGCGTCTCTGAGCAGTTCTTC,CASSLTSGSVSEQFF
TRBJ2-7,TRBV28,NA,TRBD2,TGTGCCAGCAACGGACTAGCCTACGAGCAGTACTTC,CASNGLAYEQYF
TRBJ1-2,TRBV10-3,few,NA,TGTGCCATCAGGCACAGGGACTTGGACTATGGCTACACCTTC,CAIRHRDLDYGYTF
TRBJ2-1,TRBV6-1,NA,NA,TGTGCCAGCAGTGAAGACTCATACAATGAGCAGTTCTTC,CASSEDSYNEQFF
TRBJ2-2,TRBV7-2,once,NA,TGTGCCAGCCGGACCCCTGCGAACACCGGGGAGCTGTTTTTT,CASRTPANTGELFF
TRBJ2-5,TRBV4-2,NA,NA,TGTGCCAGCAGCCCCGAGTGGGCTGGAGAGACCCAGTACTTC,CASSPEWAGETQYF
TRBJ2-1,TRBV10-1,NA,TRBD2,TGCGCCAGCAGCGAACAGACTAGCGGGAGCGATGAGCAGTTCTTC,CASSEQTSGSDEQFF
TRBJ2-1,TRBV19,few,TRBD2,TGCGCCAGTAGTACTAGCGGGAGTATAGATGAGCAGTTCTTC,CASSTSGSIDEQFF
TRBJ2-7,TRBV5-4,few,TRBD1,TGTGCCAGCAGTTCGACAGGGTTCCACGAGCAGTACTTC,CASSSTGFHEQYF
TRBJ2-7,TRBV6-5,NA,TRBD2,TGTGCCAGCTCCCTCCGCGGGGGCTCCTACGAGCAGTACTTC,CASSLRGGSYEQYF
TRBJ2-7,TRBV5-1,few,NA,TGCGCCAGCAGCCCGGACGGTTTCTACGAGCAGTACTTC,CASSPDGFYEQYF
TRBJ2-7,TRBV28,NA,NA,TGTGCCAGCATCCCTAGCGCCTACTCCTACGAGCAGTACTTC,CASIPSAYSYEQYF
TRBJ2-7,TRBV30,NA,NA,TGTGCCTGGAGTGTACGGGGCCACGAGCAGTACTTC,CAWSVRGHEQYF
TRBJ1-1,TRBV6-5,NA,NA,TGTGCCAGCAGTTACTCGACTCAGTCAGGAGCTTTCTTT,CASSYSTQSGAFF
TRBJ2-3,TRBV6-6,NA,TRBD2,TGTGCCAGCAGTGCCCGGACTAGCCACACAGATACGCAGTATTTT,CASSARTSHTDTQYF
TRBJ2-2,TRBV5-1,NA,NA,TGCGCCAGCAGCCACCCTCTGCGGGGCGGGGAGCTGTTTTTT,CASSHPLRGGELFF
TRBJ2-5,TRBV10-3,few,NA,TGTGCCATCAGTGAGGATGGCCGGGACCTTAAAATCCAAGAGACCCAGTACTTC,CAISEDGRDLKIQETQYF
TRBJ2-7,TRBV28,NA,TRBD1,TGTGCCAGCAGTCCTCTTGGACAGGGGACCTACGAGCAGTACTTC,CASSPLGQGTYEQYF
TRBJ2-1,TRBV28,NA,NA,TGTGCCAGCAGTTTATTAAGGAATGAGCAGTTCTTC,CASSLLRNEQFF
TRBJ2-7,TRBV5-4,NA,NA,TGTGCCAGCAGCTTGGGAGGCCAAAACTCCTACGAGCAGTACTTC,CASSLGGQNSYEQYF
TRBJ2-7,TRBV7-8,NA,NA,TGTGCCAGCAGCTTAGATGGACAGGGGGCGCTAGGACTAGCGGCGACCTACGAGCAGTACTTC,CASSLDGQGALGLAATYEQYF
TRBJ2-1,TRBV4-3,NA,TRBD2,TGCGCCAGCAGCCAAGAGCTCGCGGGAGGTAACCCCTACAATGAGCAGTTCTTC,CASSQELAGGNPYNEQFF
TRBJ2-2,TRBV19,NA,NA,TGTGCCAGTAGTCCCAGTCTGGTCACCGGGGAGCTGTTTTTT,CASSPSLVTGELFF
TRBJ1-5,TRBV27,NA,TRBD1,TGTGCCAGCAGGGGACAGGGTAGCAATCAGCCCCAGCATTTT,CASRGQGSNQPQHF
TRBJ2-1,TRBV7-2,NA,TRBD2,TGTGCCAGCAGCTCCACCGGACTAGTGGGGACCTCCTACAATGAGCAGTTCTTC,CASSSTGLVGTSYNEQFF
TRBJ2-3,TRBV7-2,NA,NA,TGTGCCAGCAGCCTCAACTTGAATACGCAGTATTTT,CASSLNLNTQYF
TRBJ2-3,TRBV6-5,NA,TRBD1,TGTGCCAGCAGTTACCTGGGACAGGGGGGGTTGGGTACGCAGTATTTT,CASSYLGQGGLGTQYF
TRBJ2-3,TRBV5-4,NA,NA,TGTGCCAGCAGCTCGGAGGGGGCAGATACGCAGTATTTT,CASSSEGADTQYF
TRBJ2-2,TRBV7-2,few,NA,TGTGCCAGCAGCCGGGACTCGAACACCGGGGAGCTGTTTTTT,CASSRDSNTGELFF
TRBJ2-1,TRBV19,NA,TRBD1,TGTGCCAGTAGTTACAGGGGGCGGAATGAGCAGTTCTTC,CASSYRGRNEQFF